The 8 T cell receptor beta chains presented below share a single source sample, sequenced in a study of Graves' ophthalmopathy and Graves' hyperthyroidism. The TCR beta CDR3 regions underwent amplification from RNA transcripts. RT-PCR with HTBI primers came first, then second-round multiplex PCR. TCRdb processed the multiplex PCR reads anew with MiXCR; each CDR3 protein has one entry. Found here are just over 600,000 distinct CDR3 sequences, 22% of them singletons; the top ten hold around 7%. Sequencing was done on a sample of peripheral blood. These receptors were taken from a woman between 18 and 29 years old with stable Graves' hyperthyroidism. Some clones in this sample may be carry-over from other donors' samples.

This clonotype was recorded at least ten times. V usage is TRBV15 and J usage is TRBJ2-7, with D possibly matching TRBD1 (6 bases). This CDR3 contains 14 residues. With 3 bases removed from V and 4 bases from J, the gap between germline ends came to 13 bases. Per germline, CDR1 LNHNV and CDR2 YYDKDF (reference sequence). The CDR3 region is CATSRTFTGYEQYF. The CDR3 DNA follows: TGTGCCACCAGCAGGACGTTTACAGGGTACGAGCAGTACTTC.

The chain carries TRBV6-1 and TRBJ1-2; D is possibly TRBD1 (6 bases). V gave up 2 bases and J gave up 3 bases, with 13 bases separating them. This CDR3 has 15 amino acids. Germline values: CDR1 MNHNS, CDR2 SASEGT. The CDR3 sequence is CASSESGGPYYGYTF. CDR3 DNA: TGTGCCAGCAGTGAATCCGGGGGCCCCTACTATGGCTACACCTTC.

In its sample, this clonotype was seen many times. CDR3 sequence reads: CATSRDRTDTQYF. The CDR3 bases are TGTGCCACCAGCAGAGATCGAACAGATACGCAGTATTTT. The chain couples TRBV15 to TRBJ2-3; D unresolved. V was pared by 0 bases and J by 3 bases, with 4 bases between. In germline, CDR1 is LNHNV, CDR2 YYDKDF (reference sequence). The CDR3 consists of 13 residues.

This clonotype was observed at least ten times. The chain uses TRBV12-3 or TRBV12-4 and TRBJ1-5; D possibly corresponds to TRBD1 (5 bases). With 1 base removed from V and 3 bases from J, the gap between germline ends came to 7 bases. This CDR3 has 14 amino acids. This chain's CDR3 is CASSLVRANQPQHF. DNA for the CDR3: TGTGCCAGCAGTTTAGTCAGGGCCAATCAGCCCCAGCATTTT.

This clonotype was seen at least ten times. The J gene is TRBJ1-1, the V gene TRBV12-3 or TRBV12-4; TRBD1 is a possible D gene (5 bases). Trimming cost V 11 bases and J 1 base, with 23 bases left between them. This CDR3 comprises 16 residues. As DNA, the CDR3 is TGTGCCGCTCAGGGTGAGGGGCGGGGGGAGAACACTGAAGCTTTCTTT. Protein sequence: CAAQGEGRGENTEAFF.

This clonotype was seen ten or more times. The V and J genes are TRBV12-3 or TRBV12-4 and TRBJ2-7, with 7 bases identical to TRBD2. This CDR3 is 13 amino acids long. V shed 5 bases, J shed 6 bases, and the junction held 7 bases outside the gene matches. The CDR3 is CASSPGLGREQYF. CDR3 coding DNA: TGTGCCAGCAGTCCCGGACTAGGACGCGAGCAGTACTTC.

This clonotype appeared many times. This chain links TRBV7-6 with TRBJ2-7; a possible D gene is TRBD1 (6 bases). The germline V gene has CDR1 SGHVS and CDR2 FNYEAQ. Between the trimmed V and J ends, which lost 5 bases and 5 bases, there was a span of 13 bases. CDR3 length: 13 residues. For the CDR3, the DNA is TGTGCCAGCAGCGTGACAGGCGCTGACGAGCAGTACTTC. Encoded protein: CASSVTGADEQYF.

This clonotype was seen at least ten times. This chain connects TRBV5-6 to TRBJ1-2, with TRBD1 matching over 7 bases. J was trimmed by 8 bases and V by 4 bases; bases with no gene match: 14. The length of the CDR3 is 15 residues. CDR1 is SGHDT and CDR2 is YYEEEE in the germline V gene. The chain's CDR3 is CASSATSSQGRGYTF. The DNA for the CDR3 is TGTGCCAGCAGCGCAACTTCATCACAGGGGCGCGGCTACACCTTC.